Each of the 29 T cell receptor beta chains below was sequenced from the same sample in a study of shared clonotypes between healthy human individuals. The protocol was immunoSEQ multiplex PCR, while the TCRdb copy is restricted to in-frame clones and leaves out a portion. The sample shows around 1.1 million clones, 78% of them seen only once. The sample was memory CD4+ T cells from PBMCs. Subset of the sample: CD45RA-negative fraction. These receptors came from a man aged 18 to 30 in good health. Some clones in this sample may be carry-over from other donors' samples.

The chain carries TRBV19 and TRBJ2-7, with 9 positions matching TRBD2. Germline V gene lookup returns CDR1 LNHDA and CDR2 SQIVND (reference sequence). CDR3 length: 15 amino acids. J gave up 0 bases and V 3 bases, and 3 bases lay outside the gene matches. The CDR3 DNA reads TGTGCCAGTAGTATTGCAGCGGGGGGCTCCTACGAGCAGTACTTC. Translating it yields CASSIAAGGSYEQYF.

The chain has TRBV19 and TRBJ1-2; perhaps TRBD1 as D (5 bases). The CDR3 sequence is 13 residues long. Germline V CDR1 and CDR2: LNHDA, SQIVND (reference sequence). V dropped 3 bases and J dropped 6 bases, with 11 bases sitting between them. CDR3 sequence (DNA): TGTGCCAGTAGTATCCGCCCAGGGAATGGCTACACCTTC. It codes for CASSIRPGNGYTF.

This clone was seen a few times. The chain employs TRBV7-3 and TRBJ2-2; 8 nucleotides match TRBD2. The CDR3 runs 14 residues. J was trimmed by 8 bases and V by 5 bases; bases with no gene match: 7. CDR1 is SGHTA and CDR2 is FQGTGA in the germline V gene. The CDR3 nucleotides are TGTGCCAGCAGCCCTAATAGCGGGGCGGGGGAGCTGTTTTTT. Translating it yields CASSPNSGAGELFF.

The genes are TRBV4-2 and TRBJ1-5; weak D call: TRBD1 (6 bases). CDR1 is LGHNA, CDR2 YNFKEQ, per germline. Trimming stripped 4 bases from V and 2 bases from J, with 18 bases between. CDR3 length equals 17 residues. The CDR3 reads CASSLEITGKGNQPQHF. The CDR3 nucleotides are TGTGCCAGCAGCCTAGAAATAACAGGGAAGGGCAATCAGCCCCAGCATTTT.

The rearrangement joins TRBV5-1 to TRBJ1-1, with D possibly matching TRBD1 (6 bases). Germline V lookup: CDR1 SGHRS, CDR2 YFSETQ. The CDR3 has 17 amino acids. The V end lost 3 bases, the J end lost 1 base, and 19 bases lay between the germline ends. In DNA, the CDR3 is TGCGCCAGCAGCTCTCGGACGCGGGGGGCCCCGAACACTGAAGCTTTCTTT. It is translated as CASSSRTRGAPNTEAFF.

In this sample, this clone turned up once. The genes are TRBV2 and TRBJ2-1; TRBD2 matches 9 bases. J was trimmed by 4 bases and V by 4 bases; bases with no gene match: 2. The CDR3 totals 14 residues. Germline-derived CDR1 and CDR2 are SNHLY and FYNNEI. CDR3 sequence reads: CASSGSGRYNEQFF. The CDR3 DNA reads as TGTGCCAGCAGTGGAAGCGGGAGGTACAATGAGCAGTTCTTC.

Here the CDR3 DNA reads TGTGCCAGCAGTGAGGGGGGGGCACAGGGCGGCGAGCAGTACTTC. Protein: CASSEGGAQGGEQYF. The chain joins TRBV25-1 to TRBJ2-7; possible D gene TRBD2, 7 bases. V dropped 3 bases and J dropped 6 bases, with 18 bases sitting between them. Germline V CDR1 and CDR2: MGHDK, SYGVNS. The CDR3 length is 15 residues.

This rearrangement joins TRBV5-1 to TRBJ1-2; D is undetermined. Per germline, CDR1 SGHRS and CDR2 YFSETQ. This CDR3 spans 14 amino acids. Deletions cut 4 bases from V and 4 bases from J, with 14 bases between. CDR3 coding DNA: TGCGCCAGCAGCCCGGGGTCGCGGGGCTATGGCTACACCTTC. Its protein product is CASSPGSRGYGYTF. The complete variable domain, with remaining parts taken from reference TRBV5-1 and TRBJ1-2, reads KAGVTQTPRYLIKTRGQQVTLSCSPISGHRSVSWYQQTPGQGLQFLFEYFSETQRNKGNFPGRFSGRQFSNSRSEMNVSTLELGDSALYLCASSPGSRGYGYTFGSGTRLTVV.

The chain uses TRBV28 and TRBJ2-1; D gene uncertain. V was trimmed by 6 bases and J by 7 bases, leaving 13 bases between them. CDR3 length: 13 amino acids. Germline CDR1 MDHEN, CDR2 SYDVKM. This chain's CDR3 is CASRNSVRNEQFF. In DNA form, the CDR3 reads TGTGCCAGCAGGAACAGCGTTAGGAATGAGCAGTTCTTC.

This rearrangement joins TRBV30 to TRBJ1-2, with D unresolved. V was trimmed by 2 bases and J by 0 bases, leaving 4 bases between them. Looked up from germline, CDR1 is GTSNPN and CDR2 is SVGIG (reference sequence). The CDR3 runs to 12 residues. CDR3: CAWSRANYGYTF. The CDR3 coding sequence is TGTGCCTGGAGTCGGGCTAACTATGGCTACACCTTC.

The rearrangement uses TRBV6-5 and TRBJ2-7, with 12 bases matching TRBD1. Trimming at V came to 3 bases and at J to 7 bases, leaving 4 bases not matched to a gene. Germline lookup yields CDR1 MNHEY and CDR2 SVGAGI. The CDR3 covers 14 residues. CDR3 sequence (DNA): TGTGCCAGCAGTTATAGGGACAGGGGGCGGGAGCAGTACTTC. Its protein product is CASSYRDRGREQYF.

This clone appeared once. V gene TRBV30 combines with J gene TRBJ2-7; D gene ambiguous. Germline V lookup: CDR1 GTSNPN, CDR2 SVGIG (reference sequence). V lost 0 bases to trimming and J lost 0 bases, with 6 bases between them. CDR3 length: 13 residues. The CDR3 loop is CAWSVRSSYEQYF. As DNA, the CDR3 is TGTGCCTGGAGTGTACGGTCCTCCTACGAGCAGTACTTC.

The chain joins TRBV4-1 to TRBJ2-5; 12 positions match TRBD2. CDR1 and CDR2 (germline): MGHRA, YSYEKL. The V gene end was trimmed by 3 bases and the J gene end by 2 bases; junction bases not matched to a gene: 10. The CDR3 is 18 residues long. CDR3 in DNA: TGCGCCAGCAGCCAGGGGACCGGACTAGCGGGGAGGCAAGAGACCCAGTACTTC. Translating it yields CASSQGTGLAGRQETQYF.

Note on this clone: This CDR3 is also generated by other DNA sequences in the sample. The chain has TRBV5-1 and TRBJ2-7; unclear D gene. CDR3 length: 13 residues. Germline loops: CDR1 SGHRS, CDR2 YFSETQ. V was pared by 0 bases and J by 2 bases, with 6 bases between. In nucleotides, the CDR3 is TGCGCCAGCAGCTTGGAGGGCGCCTACGAGCAGTACTTC. Translating gives CASSLEGAYEQYF.

This clone was seen just once. This chain connects TRBV10-3 to TRBJ2-1; 13 positions agree with TRBD2. V trimming: 5 bases; J trimming: 9 bases; junction bases outside the gene matches: 10. The CDR3 has 16 residues. Germline CDR1 is ENHRY and CDR2 is SYGVKD. The CDR3 DNA follows: TGTGCCATCAGTAAACTAGCGGGAGGGCCTGGTACTGAGCAGTTCTTC. This encodes CAISKLAGGPGTEQFF.

In the case of this clone: Being one base from a much bigger clone, this may be a read error. At the DNA level, this CDR3 is encoded by other sequences in the same sample as well. This chain connects TRBV4-1 to TRBJ2-2; 8 positions match TRBD1. Germline CDR1 and CDR2: MGHRA and YSYEKL. J lost 5 bases, V lost 6 bases, and 14 bases had no gene match. The CDR3 is made up of 17 amino acids. CDR3 in DNA: TGCGCCAGCAGTCTTATTCCAGGGGGCGAAAGGACCGGGGAGCTGTTTTTT. Protein sequence: CASSLIPGGERTGELFF.

The chain combines TRBV30 with TRBJ1-4; D not certain. CDR3 length equals 13 residues. Trimming removed 4 bases at V and 8 bases at J, with 14 bases between. Germline-derived CDR1 and CDR2 are GTSNPN and SVGIG (reference sequence). CDR3 loop: CAWTQGPREKLFF. The CDR3 coding sequence is TGTGCCTGGACTCAAGGACCGCGGGAAAAACTGTTTTTT.

The chain joins TRBV6-5 to TRBJ1-2; 8 bases agree with TRBD1. The CDR3 runs to 12 residues. V lost 6 bases to trimming and J lost 8 bases; unmatched junction nucleotides: 5. Germline V CDR1 and CDR2: MNHEY, SVGAGI. The chain's CDR3 is CASSHRGGGYTF. DNA of the CDR3: TGTGCCAGCAGCCACAGGGGGGGCGGCTACACCTTC.

The chain joins TRBV4-1 to TRBJ1-5; 8 bases fit TRBD1. The V gene end was trimmed by 1 base and the J gene end by 6 bases; junction bases not matched to a gene: 8. CDR1 is MGHRA, CDR2 YSYEKL, per germline. The CDR3 spans 16 residues. CDR3 sequence: CASSQGRGQVGQPQHF. The CDR3, as DNA: TGCGCCAGCAGCCAAGGAAGGGGACAGGTGGGTCAGCCCCAGCATTTT.

V and J are TRBV18 and TRBJ2-5, with 12 bases aligning to TRBD2. Germline values: CDR1 KGHSH, CDR2 LQKENI. V shed 6 bases, J shed 4 bases, and the junction held 3 bases outside the gene matches. The CDR3 consists of 14 residues. In nucleotides, the CDR3 is TGTGCCAGCTCCCCGACTAGCGGGAGAGAGACCCAGTACTTC. Encoded protein: CASSPTSGRETQYF. Full variable domain (rest looked up from reference TRBV18 and TRBJ2-5): NAGVMQNPRHLVRRRGQEARLRCSPMKGHSHVYWYRQLPEEGLKFMVYLQKENIIDESGMPKERFSAEFPKEGPSILRIQQVVRGDSAAYFCASSPTSGRETQYFGPGTRLLVL.

The chain links TRBV30 to TRBJ2-3; D remains unclear. V shed 2 bases and J shed 3 bases, with 15 bases lying between them. CDR1 and CDR2 (germline): GTSNPN, SVGIG (reference sequence). The CDR3 contains 15 residues. CDR3 protein: CAWSLTATQTDTQYF. CDR3 nucleotides: TGTGCCTGGAGTTTAACTGCGACTCAAACAGATACGCAGTATTTT.

The chain is built from TRBV5-4 and TRBJ2-7; TRBD2 agrees at 7 bases. J was trimmed by 1 base and V by 0 bases; bases with no gene match: 7. The CDR3 is made up of 16 amino acids. Germline V CDR1 and CDR2: SGHNT, YYREEE (reference sequence). CDR3 protein: CASSLAMASGSYEQYF. Written as DNA, the CDR3 is TGTGCCAGCAGCTTGGCTATGGCTAGCGGTTCCTACGAGCAGTACTTC.

The V gene is TRBV6-1, the J gene TRBJ1-3; tentative D call: TRBD1 (5 bases). The CDR3 sequence is 15 residues long. Trimming removed 6 bases at V and 0 bases at J, with 12 bases between. Per germline, CDR1 MNHNS and CDR2 SASEGT. The CDR3 region is CASRRDGNSGNTIYF. The CDR3, as DNA: TGTGCCAGCAGACGGGACGGCAACTCTGGAAACACCATATATTTT.

This clone was detected a few times. The chain carries TRBV18 and TRBJ2-3; perhaps TRBD2 as D (6 bases). Trimming took off 2 bases at V and 0 bases at J, with 15 bases between the two ends. CDR3 length: 17 amino acids. Per germline, CDR1 KGHSH and CDR2 LQKENI. The CDR3 nucleotides are TGTGCCAGCTCACCATGGATTAGCGGTGCTAGCACAGATACGCAGTATTTT. This encodes CASSPWISGASTDTQYF.

The chain is built from TRBV5-1 and TRBJ2-5; D is undetermined. CDR1 is SGHRS, CDR2 YFSETQ, per germline. Trimming pared 2 bases from V and 5 bases from J, leaving 22 bases between. This CDR3 region has 17 residues. The CDR3 loop reads CASSLQPLTSPGETQYF. CDR3 coding DNA: TGCGCCAGCAGCTTACAGCCACTCACGTCCCCTGGGGAGACCCAGTACTTC.

The rearrangement joins TRBV11-2 to TRBJ2-3, with D uncertain. CDR3 length: 13 residues. Germline assignment: CDR1 SGHAT and CDR2 FQNNGV. Trimming stripped 0 bases from V and 6 bases from J, with 7 bases between. CDR3 DNA sequence: TGTGCCAGCAGCTTAGATATCTCGGATACGCAGTATTTT. Its translation: CASSLDISDTQYF. The full variable domain, completed using reference TRBV11-2 and TRBJ2-3, is EAGVAQSPRYKIIEKRQSVAFWCNPISGHATLYWYQQILGQGPKLLIQFQNNGVVDDSQLPKDRFSAERLKGVDSTLKIQPAKLEDSAVYLCASSLDISDTQYFGPGTRLTVL.

The V call is TRBV2, the J call TRBJ2-1; possible D gene TRBD2, 6 bases. Germline assignment: CDR1 SNHLY and CDR2 FYNNEI. The CDR3 is 16 amino acids. The germline V and J ends were trimmed by 2 bases and 6 bases, with 17 bases remaining between them. The CDR3 spells CASSERILAPRNEQFF. The CDR3 coding sequence is TGTGCCAGCAGTGAAAGGATTCTAGCGCCCCGCAATGAGCAGTTCTTC.

This chain joins TRBV5-1 and TRBJ1-3, with TRBD1 matching 8 bases. After removal of 6 bases from V and 4 bases from J, the junction contained 9 bases not matched to a gene. The CDR3 extends over 15 amino acids. CDR1 and CDR2 (germline): SGHRS, YFSETQ. In DNA form, the CDR3 reads TGCGCCAGCATCCCGGCAGGGGGCCTAGGAAACACCATATATTTT. Encoded protein: CASIPAGGLGNTIYF.

The genes are TRBV19 and TRBJ1-2, with no clear D. The V end was cut by 7 bases, the J end by 0 bases, with 12 bases between. The CDR3 covers 14 residues. Germline-derived CDR1 and CDR2 are LNHDA and SQIVND (reference sequence). CDR3 protein: CASKRSAANYGYTF. CDR3 DNA: TGTGCCAGTAAGAGAAGCGCGGCTAACTATGGCTACACCTTC.